This T cell receptor (beta chain) was found in a study of T-cell reconstitution after alpha-beta-depleted transplantation in children. This clonotype has at least ten counts. Preparing the TCRbeta library involved the use of unique molecular identifiers. MiXCR, applied by TCRdb to the PCR reads, yields one record per CDR3 protein. The sample carries 490,000 or so distinct CDR3 sequences, 10% recorded once. The source was PBMCs, collected before TCRalphabeta/CD19-depleted stem cell transplant. The TCR sequence derives from a child aged 2-15 years with inherited bone marrow failure, due to receive a stem cell transplant.

The CDR3 DNA reads as TGTGCCAGCAGTTACTTAGTCAACCACAATGAGCAGTTCTTC. As protein: CASSYLVNHNEQFF. V usage is TRBV6-5 and J usage is TRBJ2-1; D unresolved. CDR1 and CDR2 (germline): MNHEY, SVGAGI. Trimming removed 1 base at V and 5 bases at J, with 9 bases between. The CDR3 loop spans 14 amino acids.